This T cell receptor beta chain was documented in a study of T cell responses to AZD1222 COVID-19 vaccine. This CDR3 spans 14 amino acids. Generated by immunoSEQ multiplex PCR, the TCRdb table keeps only in-frame clones and is missing some. Of 80,000 or so clones listed, over 75% are singletons. The chain links TRBV21-1 to TRBJ2-5; the tabulated D call, TRBD2, remains unverified against the DNA. TRBV21-1 is a pseudogene locus. The source was peripheral blood, collected 28 days after the second AZD1222 dose. This receptor was taken from an adult who received the AZD1222 COVID-19 vaccine. This chain's CDR3 is CASSIRLDQETQYF. The CDR3 DNA sequence: TGTGCCAGCAGCATTAGACTAGACCAAGAGACCCAGTACTTC.